This TCR beta chain is drawn from a study of blood T cell repertoires in COVID-19. Overall study: Sites in the United States, Italy and Spain provided acute and convalescent COVID-19 samples. The cDNA or gDNA used as material had been derived from T cells, B-cell-depleted T cells, or PBMCs.

Libraries were prepared by immunoSEQ multiplex PCR; TCRdb keeps only in-frame clonotypes and omits some of them. The sample has about 150,000 clones, roughly 72% seen once; the top ten hold roughly 3.7%. The CDR3 covers 12 residues. V was pared by 8 bases and J by 0 bases, with 8 bases between. The germline V gene has CDR1 LNHDA and CDR2 SQIVND (reference sequence). The chain links TRBV19 to TRBJ2-7, with a weak D call TRBD2 (6 bases). The sequencing input was peripheral blood. This TCR derives from a woman at least 80 years old with acute or convalescent COVID-19. In nucleotides, the CDR3 is TGTGCCAGTGCCGGGAGCTCCTACGAGCAGTACTTC. This sequence encodes CASAGSSYEQYF.